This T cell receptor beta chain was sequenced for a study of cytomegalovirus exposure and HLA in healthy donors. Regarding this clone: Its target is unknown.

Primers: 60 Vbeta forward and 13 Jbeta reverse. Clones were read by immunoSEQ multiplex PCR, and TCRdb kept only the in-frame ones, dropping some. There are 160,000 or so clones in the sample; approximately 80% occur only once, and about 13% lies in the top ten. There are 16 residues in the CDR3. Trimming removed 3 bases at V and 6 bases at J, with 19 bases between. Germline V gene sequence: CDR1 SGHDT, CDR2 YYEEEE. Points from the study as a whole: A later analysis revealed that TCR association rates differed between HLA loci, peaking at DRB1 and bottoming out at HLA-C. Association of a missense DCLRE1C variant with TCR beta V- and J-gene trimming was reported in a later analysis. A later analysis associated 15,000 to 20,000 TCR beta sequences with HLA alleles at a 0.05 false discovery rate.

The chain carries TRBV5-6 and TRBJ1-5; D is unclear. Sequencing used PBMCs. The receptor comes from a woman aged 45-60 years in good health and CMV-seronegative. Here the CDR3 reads CASSYQSGSAPQPQHF. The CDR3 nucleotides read TGTGCCAGCAGCTACCAGTCCGGGTCTGCGCCTCAGCCCCAGCATTTT.